The rows below give T cell receptor beta chains drawn from one sample of a study of blood T cell repertoires in COVID-19. The assay was immunoSEQ multiplex PCR, and TCRdb's table has in-frame clones only and misses some. The sample gives 200,000 to 250,000 clones, about 83% of which show up once; around 5.2% is in the top ten. Material: peripheral blood. Receptors were obtained from a human donor in a cohort sampled during active COVID-19. Both conserved end residues are part of each CDR3. Fields, in order: clone size, D gene, CDR3 length, V gene, J gene, CDR3 DNA, CDR3 protein. D genes are given only for firm matches. Only some rows state a clone size, as once, few, many or a class for expanded clones.

>NA|NA|14|TRBV10-2|TRBJ2-7
TGCGCCAGCGCAGCGGGTCTAGTATGGTACGAGCAGTACTTC
CASAAGLVWYEQYF
>NA|NA|14|TRBV25-1|TRBJ1-4
TGTGCCAGCAGTGAAACACGCATAAATGAAAAACTGTTTTTT
CASSETRINEKLFF
>NA|NA|13|TRBV19|TRBJ1-1
TGTGCCAGTAGCTCCAGGGAGGTTACTGAAGCTTTCTTT
CASSSREVTEAFF
>few|NA|16|TRBV4-1|TRBJ1-1
TGCGCCAGCAGCCAGGGAGGCATAAGGGTGAACACTGAAGCTTTCTTT
CASSQGGIRVNTEAFF
>NA|NA|16|TRBV11-1|TRBJ2-1
TGTGCCAGCAGCCAAGGAGGAGGGTTAGCGTACAATGAGCAGTTCTTC
CASSQGGGLAYNEQFF
>NA|NA|16|TRBV6-1|TRBJ1-2
TGTGCCAGCAGTGAAAGTACAGGGACGTTTAGCTATGGCTACACCTTC
CASSESTGTFSYGYTF
>NA|NA|13|TRBV6-6|TRBJ2-3
TGTGCCAGCACCCCTAAGCCGGCAGATACGCAGTATTTT
CASTPKPADTQYF
>NA|TRBD1|17|TRBV5-1|TRBJ1-2
TGCGCCAGCAGCTTAGCCCTAATAGGACAGGGGAACTATGGCTACACCTTC
CASSLALIGQGNYGYTF
>NA|NA|13|TRBV12-3/TRBV12-4|TRBJ1-5
TGTGCCAGCAGTCCCCAGGGCGGAGAGCCCCAGCATTTT
CASSPQGGEPQHF
>NA|TRBD2|17|TRBV9|TRBJ2-2
TGTGCCAGCAGCCGTAGTAGTAGCGGGAGAATTACCGGGGAGCTGTTTTTT
CASSRSSSGRITGELFF
>NA|NA|13|TRBV28|TRBJ2-7
TGTGCCAGCGGTCACCGGGTAGGTGGGGAGCAGTACTTC
CASGHRVGGEQYF
>NA|NA|15|TRBV6-5|TRBJ2-5
TGTGCCAGCAGAACCCCGCAGGGGGGACTGGCGACCCAGTACTTC
CASRTPQGGLATQYF
>NA|NA|15|TRBV5-1|TRBJ1-1
TGCGCCAGCAGCCCGATCCGGGGTAGGAACACTGAAGCTTTCTTT
CASSPIRGRNTEAFF
>NA|TRBD2|18|TRBV19|TRBJ2-2
TGTGCCAGTAGTTTACGACTAGCGGGAGGGACGAACACCGGGGAGCTGTTTTTT
CASSLRLAGGTNTGELFF
>NA|TRBD2|18|TRBV28|TRBJ2-7
TGTGCCAGCAGTGGCTCCTCTAGCGGGAGTAAGGTCTCCTACGAGCAGTACTTC
CASSGSSSGSKVSYEQYF
>NA|TRBD1|13|TRBV6-4|TRBJ2-1
TGTGCCAGCAGTGCAACAGGGGGCTTTGAGCAGTTCTTC
CASSATGGFEQFF
>NA|NA|14|TRBV28|TRBJ1-4
TGTGCCAGCACAGACAGGCTCGTTAGTGAAAAACTGTTTTTT
CASTDRLVSEKLFF
>once|TRBD1|16|TRBV30|TRBJ1-5
TGTGCCTGGGCCCGAACTCAAACAGGGGGAAGTCAGCCCCAGCATTTT
CAWARTQTGGSQPQHF
>NA|NA|13|TRBV12-3/TRBV12-4|TRBJ1-1
TGTGCCAGCAGGAAAGGGGCCAGTGCTGAAGCTTTCTTT
CASRKGASAEAFF
>NA|NA|14|TRBV6-5|TRBJ1-3
TGTGCCAGCAGGTCACAGGGAACTGGAAACACCATATATTTT
CASRSQGTGNTIYF
>NA|NA|15|TRBV4-1|TRBJ2-5
TGCGCCAGCAGCCAAGATCCCCAGGGCGGCGAGACCCAGTACTTC
CASSQDPQGGETQYF
>NA|TRBD1|17|TRBV24-1|TRBJ2-1
TGTGCCACCAGTGATATCACCGGGACAGGTGGTCTGAATGAGCAGTTCTTC
CATSDITGTGGLNEQFF
>once|NA|14|TRBV24-1|TRBJ1-2
TGTGCCACCAGTGATCCCGGGACACACTATGGCTACACCTTC
CATSDPGTHYGYTF
>NA|NA|10|TRBV25-1|TRBJ2-7
TGTGCCCATCGAGGGCTCGAGCAGTACTTC
CAHRGLEQYF
>NA|NA|14|TRBV7-6|TRBJ1-1
TGTGCCAGCAGCGTCACAGGGAGGGACACTGAAGCTTTCTTT
CASSVTGRDTEAFF
>NA|NA|11|TRBV5-1|TRBJ2-7
TGCGCCAGCCGCGATGCCTACGAGCAGTACTTC
CASRDAYEQYF
>NA|NA|15|TRBV12-5|TRBJ1-2
TGTGCTAGTGGTTTGGGCACAGGGTTAAACTATGGCTACACCTTC
CASGLGTGLNYGYTF
>NA|TRBD1|15|TRBV6-1|TRBJ2-1
TGTGCCAGCAGTGACGGGACAGCGCTTGGGAATGAGCAGTTCTTC
CASSDGTALGNEQFF
>few|TRBD1|15|TRBV19|TRBJ1-6
TGTGCCAGTAGGGGACAGGGAAATGGTAATTCACCCCTCCACTTT
CASRGQGNGNSPLHF
>NA|NA|18|TRBV11-2|TRBJ2-3
TGTGCCAGCAGCTCAGGACTAGGGGGGGGGTTGGGCACAGATACGCAGTATTTT
CASSSGLGGGLGTDTQYF
>NA|TRBD1|15|TRBV27|TRBJ2-7
TGTGCCAGCAGTTTATCCCTGGGACAGGACTACGAGCAGTACTTC
CASSLSLGQDYEQYF
>NA|TRBD1|14|TRBV7-2|TRBJ2-2
TGTGCCAGCAGCCCCCGACAGGGATACGGGGAGCTGTTTTTT
CASSPRQGYGELFF
>NA|NA|14|TRBV18|TRBJ2-3
TGTGCCAGCTCACCCCGTGCGGTCACAGATACGCAGTATTTT
CASSPRAVTDTQYF
>NA|NA|14|TRBV5-1|TRBJ1-2
TGCGCCAGCAGCTTGGACACCCCGAGGGATGGCTACACCTTC
CASSLDTPRDGYTF
>NA|NA|11|TRBV10-1|TRBJ1-1
TGCGCCAGCAGTGACAGGGGTGAAGCTTTCTTT
CASSDRGEAFF
>NA|NA|16|TRBV3-1/TRBV3-2|TRBJ1-6
TGTGCCAGCAGCCCCCTTCAAGGCAGGGGAAATTCACCCCTCCACTTT
CASSPLQGRGNSPLHF
>NA|TRBD1|13|TRBV28|TRBJ1-4
TGTGCCAGCAGGGGACAGACTAATGAAAAACTGTTTTTT
CASRGQTNEKLFF
>NA|TRBD2|15|TRBV6-5|TRBJ2-7
TGTGCCAGCAGCCTGGGACTAGCGGGAGTTGCCGAGCAGTACTTC
CASSLGLAGVAEQYF
>NA|TRBD1|13|TRBV30|TRBJ1-5
TGTGCCTGGAGAGGGACAGACAATCAGCCCCAGCATTTT
CAWRGTDNQPQHF
>NA|NA|12|TRBV2|TRBJ1-5
TGTGCCAGCGAGGGAGTCAATCAGCCCCAGCATTTT
CASEGVNQPQHF
>NA|TRBD2|13|TRBV2|TRBJ2-2
TGTGCCAGCAGAGCGGGAGCCACCGGGGAGCTGTTTTTT
CASRAGATGELFF
>few|NA|15|TRBV5-5|TRBJ2-7
TGTGCCAGCAGCTTTAGGGACTGGGGAGGTGACGAGCAGTACTTC
CASSFRDWGGDEQYF
>NA|TRBD1|18|TRBV11-2|TRBJ2-1
TGTGCCAGCAGCGTTACCCCGGGACAGGGGGCGCATATAAATGAGCAGTTCTTC
CASSVTPGQGAHINEQFF
>NA|TRBD2|14|TRBV5-5|TRBJ2-5
TGTGCCAGCAGCCTACTAGCGGGGGTAGAGACCCAGTACTTC
CASSLLAGVETQYF
>NA|NA|12|TRBV19|TRBJ2-3
TGTGCCAGTAGTATAGGAGGAGATACGCAGTATTTT
CASSIGGDTQYF
>NA|NA|14|TRBV2|TRBJ1-6
TGTGCCAGCAGGGCTCCGGACCGAGGGTCACCCCTCCACTTT
CASRAPDRGSPLHF
>NA|NA|17|TRBV6-4|TRBJ1-3
TGTGCCAGCCGTCCCCGGGTAAGGATGGTGCCTGGAAACACCATATATTTT
CASRPRVRMVPGNTIYF
>NA|NA|13|TRBV12-3/TRBV12-4|TRBJ2-4
TGTGCCAGCAGTTTGAAGGAGGGCAACATTCAGTACTTC
CASSLKEGNIQYF
>few|NA|16|TRBV19|TRBJ1-5
TGTGCCAGTAGTATAAACGTGGGGGCCCCCAATCAGCCCCAGCATTTT
CASSINVGAPNQPQHF
>NA|TRBD1|13|TRBV12-3/TRBV12-4|TRBJ1-2
TGTGCCAGCAGCCCGGGACAGATACTTGGCTACACCTTC
CASSPGQILGYTF
>few|NA|16|TRBV5-1|TRBJ1-3
TGCGCCAGCAGCCTAGGACAGCCGCACTCTGGAAACACCATATATTTT
CASSLGQPHSGNTIYF
>NA|TRBD1|14|TRBV5-1|TRBJ2-1
TGCGCCAGCAGCTCGGACAGGGAGTCGGGTGAGCAGTTCTTC
CASSSDRESGEQFF
>NA|NA|13|TRBV6-5|TRBJ1-2
TGTGCCAGCAGTTATGAGAGAGGGAGTGGCTACACCTTC
CASSYERGSGYTF